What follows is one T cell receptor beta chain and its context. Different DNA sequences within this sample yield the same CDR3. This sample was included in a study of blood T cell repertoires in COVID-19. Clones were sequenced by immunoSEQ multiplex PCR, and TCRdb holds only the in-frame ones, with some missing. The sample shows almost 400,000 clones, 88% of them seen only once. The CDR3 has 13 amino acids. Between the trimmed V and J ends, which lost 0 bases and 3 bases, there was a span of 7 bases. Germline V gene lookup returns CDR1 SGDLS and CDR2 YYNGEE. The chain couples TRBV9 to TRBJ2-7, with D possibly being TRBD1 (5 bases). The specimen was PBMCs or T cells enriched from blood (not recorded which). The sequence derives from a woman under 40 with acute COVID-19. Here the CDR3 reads CASSVGGSYEQYF. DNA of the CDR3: TGTGCCAGCAGCGTAGGGGGCAGCTACGAGCAGTACTTC.